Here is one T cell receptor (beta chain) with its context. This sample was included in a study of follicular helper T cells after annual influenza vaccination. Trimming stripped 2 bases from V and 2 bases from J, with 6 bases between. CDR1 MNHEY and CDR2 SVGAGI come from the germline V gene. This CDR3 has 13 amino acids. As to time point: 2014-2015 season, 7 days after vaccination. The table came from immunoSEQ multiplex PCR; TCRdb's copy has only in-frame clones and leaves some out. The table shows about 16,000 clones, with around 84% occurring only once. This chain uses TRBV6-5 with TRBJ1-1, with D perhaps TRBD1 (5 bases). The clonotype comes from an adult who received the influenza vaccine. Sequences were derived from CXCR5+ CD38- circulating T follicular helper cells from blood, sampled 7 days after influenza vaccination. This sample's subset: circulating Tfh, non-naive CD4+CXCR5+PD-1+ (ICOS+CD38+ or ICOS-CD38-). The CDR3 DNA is TGTGCCAGCAGTTACAGGACAAACACTGAAGCTTTCTTT. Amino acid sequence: CASSYRTNTEAFF.